Below are 6 T cell receptor beta chains sequenced from a single sample in a study of beta chain features in type 1 diabetes. Their recognized antigens are unknown. Expressed TCRB transcripts were sequenced because the entire RNA isolate underwent reverse transcription. Profiled with immunoSEQ multiplex PCR; TCRdb holds only in-frame clones, not every one. The table includes roughly 100,000 clones, roughly 28% detected once. General study findings and limits: Moderate yet significant TCRB CDR3 shortening was seen in Type 1 diabetes patients in all four CD4+ subsets.

The sample consisted of central memory CD4+ T cells from blood. The source is a woman in her late teens or twenties with type 1 diabetes.

V usage is TRBV7-9 and J usage is TRBJ2-1, with 14 nucleotides matching TRBD2. This CDR3 spans 17 amino acids. The germline V gene has CDR1 SEHNR and CDR2 FQNEAQ (reference sequence). The V segment lost 4 bases and the J segment 4 bases; nucleotides outside the gene matches: 6. The CDR3 protein is CASSSGLAGVGYNEQFF. CDR3 in DNA: TGTGCCAGCAGCTCGGGACTAGCGGGAGTGGGGTACAATGAGCAGTTCTTC.

A word on this clone: Other nucleotide sequences from this sample produce the same CDR3. The genes are TRBV30 and TRBJ1-1; D uncertain. CDR1 is GTSNPN, CDR2 SVGIG, per germline (reference sequence). This CDR3 region has 12 residues. The ends were cut back, 1 base at V and 3 bases at J, with 6 bases in the middle. The CDR3 protein is CAWSARDTEAFF. The DNA of the CDR3 is TGTGCCTGGAGTGCGCGGGACACTGAAGCTTTCTTT.

This clone was counted a few times. The genes are TRBV21-1 and TRBJ2-7; the tabulated D call, TRBD1, remains unverified against the DNA. TRBV21-1 represents a pseudogene. CDR3 length: 14 residues. In DNA, the CDR3 is TGTGCCAGCAGCCCCCGGGACAGGGACCACGAGCAGTACGTC. The encoded protein is CASSPRDRDHEQYV.

This clone was seen a handful of times. The chain links TRBV2 to TRBJ1-1, with 7 bases identical to TRBD1. The CDR3 contains 13 residues. V shed 5 bases and J 8 bases; nucleotides not matched to a gene: 8. Germline V gene sequence: CDR1 SNHLY, CDR2 FYNNEI. The CDR3 coding sequence is TGTGCCAGCAGTTACCGACAGGGTCTCGAAGCTTTCTTT. As protein: CASSYRQGLEAFF.

This clone was seen once. The chain joins TRBV7-2 to TRBJ2-2, with TRBD1 identical over 7 bases. The germline V gene has CDR1 SGHTA and CDR2 FQGNSA. J gave up 4 bases and V 5 bases, and 4 bases lay outside the gene matches. The CDR3 contains 14 residues. CDR3 sequence reads: CASSRQGVTGELFF. The CDR3 DNA sequence: TGTGCCAGCAGCCGTCAGGGGGTCACCGGGGAGCTGTTTTTT. Looking up the rest from reference TRBV7-2 and TRBJ2-2 gives the full variable domain: GAGVSQSPSNKVTEKGKDVELRCDPISGHTALYWYRQSLGQGLEFLIYFQGNSAPDKSGLPSDRFSAERTGGSVSTLTIQRTQQEDSAVYLCASSRQGVTGELFFGEGSRLTVL.

In its sample, this clone was seen a few times. V and J are TRBV6-1 and TRBJ2-7; 10 nucleotides match TRBD1. The junction had 1 base not matched to a gene; V was cut back by 5 bases and J by 3 bases. CDR3 length: 13 residues. In germline, CDR1 is MNHNS, CDR2 SASEGT. CDR3 bases: TGTGCCAGCAGTTGGGACAGGGGCTACGAGCAGTACGTC. It translates to CASSWDRGYEQYV.